This T cell receptor (beta chain) originates from a study of T cells in Graves' hyperthyroidism and ophthalmopathy. This clonotype has only a few counts. There were TCR beta CDR3 regions amplified from RNA transcripts. First-round RT-PCR of the TCR CDR3 relied on the HTBI primer set. TCRdb re-called the multiplex PCR reads through MiXCR, storing one row per CDR3 protein. The profile shows 500,000 to 800,000 distinct CDR3 sequences, 14% of them singletons. The germline gives CDR1 LGHNA, CDR2 YSLEER. Trimming removed 0 bases at V and 4 bases at J, with 6 bases between. This CDR3 contains 14 residues. The sequencing sample was made of blood. The rearrangement joins TRBV4-3 to TRBJ2-2; D remains unclear. This TCR derives from a woman aged 45 to 65 with Graves' ophthalmopathy. The CDR3 loop is CASSQDPITGELFF. The CDR3 DNA is TGCGCCAGCAGCCAAGATCCGATCACCGGGGAGCTGTTTTTT.